These T cell receptor beta chains were read from a single sample in a study of identical twins. TCRdb re-called the 5' RACE reads with MiXCR, one entry per CDR3 protein. In the table there are approximately 1.8 million distinct CDR3 sequences, about 31% of which are singletons. The sequenced sample consisted of cord blood. The source of these receptors is a newborn girl in good health. The CDR3 runs from the conserved cysteine through the conserved F or W. The D gene is left open where the match is weak.

D	V	J	CDR3
TRBD1	TRBV7-9	TRBJ2-3	CASSRRDRFGPDTQYF
TRBD2	TRBV29-1	TRBJ2-5	CSVVPSWEGYNEQYF
-	TRBV10-2	TRBJ2-4	CASSSSAIAKNIQYF
TRBD2	TRBV9	TRBJ2-1	CASSARLAGVNEQFF
TRBD2	TRBV6-1	TRBJ2-7	CASSENSGPFYEQYF
-	TRBV20-1	TRBJ1-5	CSAIGASNQPQHF
-	TRBV24-1	TRBJ2-1	CATSDFSGNEQFF
-	TRBV3-1	TRBJ2-5	CASSQPGTGKQETQYF
-	TRBV2	TRBJ1-6	CASSDRTSNSPLHF
-	TRBV4-1	TRBJ2-3	CASSQVALDTQYF
-	TRBV4-2	TRBJ2-7	CASSQGDAGNPHEQYF
-	TRBV7-9	TRBJ2-3	CASSLDRYTDTQYF
-	TRBV4-1	TRBJ1-1	CASSRGPDPYTEAFF
TRBD2	TRBV9	TRBJ2-5	CASSVFSGGWQETQYF
TRBD2	TRBV12-3/TRBV12-4	TRBJ2-1	CASSFPSGAYNEQFF
-	TRBV10-2	TRBJ1-4	CASSESGRVVGEKLFF
TRBD1	TRBV18	TRBJ1-6	CASSPRGPHNSPLHF
TRBD2	TRBV6-1	TRBJ2-5	CASRPASGQETQYF
-	TRBV9	TRBJ2-3	CASSLRVADTQYF
TRBD2	TRBV20-1	TRBJ2-7	CSAREGDYQFREQYF
TRBD2	TRBV6-5	TRBJ2-1	CASSYNLAGSYNEQFF
-	TRBV12-1	TRBJ2-1	CASRPTSRVVEQFF
TRBD2	TRBV20-1	TRBJ2-1	CSARDGLAGYNEQFF
TRBD2	TRBV5-1	TRBJ2-5	CASSLEGQLAGGETQYF
-	TRBV25-1	TRBJ1-2	CASSERARENYGYTF
-	TRBV24-1	TRBJ2-1	CATSDNGPTYNEQFF
TRBD2	TRBV7-2	TRBJ2-7	CASSLRLAGPYEQYF
-	TRBV6-6	TRBJ2-3	CASSTGPKSTQYF
TRBD2	TRBV20-1	TRBJ2-3	CSARRGSGGYTDTQYF
-	TRBV5-1	TRBJ2-3	CASSIGPGRATDTQYF
TRBD2	TRBV11-3	TRBJ2-1	CASSLHGGASNEQFF
TRBD2	TRBV18	TRBJ2-1	CASSPMTSGTIYNEQFF
-	TRBV28	TRBJ2-1	CASSSHSGQWGQFF
-	TRBV5-4	TRBJ1-6	CASSPDSYNSPPLF
TRBD1	TRBV20-1	TRBJ1-5	CSAFQGAGNQPQHF
-	TRBV12-3/TRBV12-4	TRBJ1-1	CASRTKQEKATEAFF
-	TRBV9	TRBJ2-7	CASSVVSGVEQYF
-	TRBV7-2	TRBJ1-5	CASSYQQTAFEPQHF
TRBD2	TRBV2	TRBJ2-7	CASHGTRIYEQYF
-	TRBV24-1	TRBJ2-2	CATRGSINTGELFF
-	TRBV11-2	TRBJ2-3	CASSLFVPRDTQYF